This T cell receptor beta chain was observed in a study of T cell repertoires in cytomegalovirus infection. For the study at large: Indicated by public TCR beta signatures were CMV infection and matching HLA type.

Study-level results: CMV-specific HLA-C-restricted TCR beta clonotypes dominated the ex vivo response. Summed public TCR beta family frequency identified CMV carriers bearing the relevant HLA.

Germline CDR1 reads MNHEY; CDR2 reads SVGEGT. The CDR3 covers 11 residues. V gave up 9 bases and J gave up 5 bases; unmatched junction bases: 3. TCRdb reprocessed the reads via MiXCR and lists one record per CDR3 protein. This sample has 740,000 or so distinct CDR3 sequences, with approximately 40% found just once. This clonotype was seen a single time. As yet, its antigen is unknown. This rearrangement joins TRBV6-2 or TRBV6-3 to TRBJ2-5, with 7 bases aligning to TRBD2. Sequences were obtained from PBMCs. This TCR was sampled from a human donor in good health (CMV status not recorded). Some clones in this sample may be carry-over from other donors' samples. The CDR3 reads CASHGGETQYF. The CDR3 DNA reads TGTGCCAGTCACGGGGGGGAGACCCAGTACTTC.